These 32 T cell receptor beta chains share one sample of origin, sequenced in a study of T cells after yellow fever vaccination. Each CDR3 protein gets one entry after TCRdb re-called the 5' RACE reads with MiXCR. The sample holds hundreds of thousands of distinct CDR3 sequences; over 4.5% are singletons and the top ten take around 3.5%. This sample comprised CD4+ T cells sorted from PBMCs, obtained on the day of the yellow fever booster vaccination. The source is a man in his late teens or twenties who received the YFV17D yellow fever vaccine.

This clonotype was counted only a few times. The chain recombines TRBV5-1 with TRBJ2-2, with TRBD1 identical over 8 bases. Germline values: CDR1 SGHRS, CDR2 YFSETQ. The junction had 4 bases not matched to a gene; V was cut back by 0 bases and J by 3 bases. There are 16 residues in the CDR3. This chain's CDR3 is CASSLARTGYTGELFF. The CDR3 DNA reads TGCGCCAGCAGCTTGGCGCGGACAGGGTACACCGGGGAGCTGTTTTTT.

The V call is TRBV11-2, the J call TRBJ2-5; no firm D call. V lost 3 bases, J lost 2 bases, and 10 bases lay in between. This CDR3 contains 14 residues. Germline CDR1 reads SGHAT; CDR2 reads FQNNGV. The CDR3 DNA sequence: TGTGCCAGCAGCTTCGGACGTTTACAAGAGACCCAGTACTTC. Its protein product is CASSFGRLQETQYF.

There are a few counts of this clonotype. This chain links TRBV28 with TRBJ2-7; no clear D gene. Trimming took 4 bases from V and 9 from J, leaving 16 bases between them. This CDR3 contains 13 residues. In germline, CDR1 is MDHEN, CDR2 SYDVKM. The CDR3: CASSSSDPLGQYV. The CDR3 nucleotides read TGTGCCAGCAGTTCCTCCGACCCTTTAGGGCAGTACGTC.

Ten or more counts support this clonotype. This chain joins TRBV18 and TRBJ2-7, with D perhaps TRBD1 or TRBD2 (5 bases each). The CDR3 loop spans 16 amino acids. Per the germline V gene, CDR1 is KGHSH and CDR2 is LQKENI. Trimming took off 5 bases at V and 0 bases at J, with 17 bases between the two ends. Here the CDR3 reads CASSTQPTGASYEQYF. The DNA for the CDR3 is TGTGCCAGCTCAACTCAACCAACCGGGGCCTCCTACGAGCAGTACTTC.

This clonotype was seen at least ten times. V is TRBV5-1 and J is TRBJ2-3; D gene uncertain. V was shortened by 2 bases and J by 6 bases, with 7 bases between the two germline ends. The CDR3 contains 12 residues. The germline CDR1 and CDR2 sequences are SGHRS and YFSETQ. Here the CDR3 DNA reads TGCGCCAGCAGCTTCTATCCCGATACGCAGTATTTT. It specifies CASSFYPDTQYF.

This clonotype was observed a handful of times. This chain uses TRBV3-1 with TRBJ2-5, with D unclear. CDR3 length equals 14 residues. With 4 bases removed from V and 1 base from J, the gap between germline ends came to 10 bases. The V gene's germline CDR1 is LGHDT and CDR2 YNNKEL (reference sequence). CDR3 bases: TGTGCCAGCAGCCTCAGACCCGGCCAAGAGACCCAGTACTTC. This codes for CASSLRPGQETQYF.

This clonotype was observed at least ten times. The V gene is TRBV6-5, the J gene TRBJ2-5; 8 bases map to TRBD1. Per germline, CDR1 MNHEY and CDR2 SVGAGI. J was trimmed by 10 bases and V by 5 bases; bases with no gene match: 3. The CDR3 is made up of 11 amino acids. In DNA, the CDR3 is TGTGCCAGCAGTGACAGGGGCAGCCAGTACTTC. It specifies CASSDRGSQYF.

The J gene is TRBJ2-7, the V gene TRBV9; TRBD1 might be the D (5 bases). With 3 bases removed from V and 4 bases from J, the gap between germline ends came to 20 bases. CDR3 length: 16 residues. CDR1 and CDR2 from the germline V gene are SGDLS and YYNGEE. The CDR3 sequence is CASSAPNDRPTYEQYV. CDR3 bases: TGTGCCAGCAGCGCCCCCAATGACAGACCCACTTACGAGCAGTACGTC.

V and J are TRBV2 and TRBJ2-1; D remains ambiguous. The germline V gene has CDR1 SNHLY and CDR2 FYNNEI. The CDR3 extends over 11 amino acids. V lost 8 bases, J lost 4 bases, and 6 bases lay in between. DNA of the CDR3: TGTGCCAGCGTGGGGTACAATGAGCAGTTCTTC. It yields the protein CASVGYNEQFF. Filled out from reference TRBV2 and TRBJ2-1, the complete variable domain reads EPEVTQTPSHQVTQMGQEVILRCVPISNHLYFYWYRQILGQKVEFLVSFYNNEISEKSEIFDDQFSVERPDGSNFTLKIRSTKLEDSAMYFCASVGYNEQFFGPGTRLTVL.

DNA of the CDR3: TGCAGCGAAGGGAGGGGGCGTGAAGCTTTCTTT. Encoded protein: CSEGRGREAFF. V usage is TRBV20-1 and J usage is TRBJ1-1, with 7 bases identical to TRBD1. The CDR3 runs to 11 residues. CDR1 is DFQATT, CDR2 SNEGSKA, per germline (reference sequence).

This clonotype was found a few times. V is TRBV25-1 and J is TRBJ1-2; D is unresolved. The CDR3 is made up of 15 amino acids. V was shortened by 1 base and J by 6 bases, with 15 bases between the two germline ends. Per the germline V gene, CDR1 is MGHDK and CDR2 is SYGVNS. CDR3 nucleotide sequence: TGTGCCAGCAGTGAATCAAGGGTACCCAAGGATGGCTACACCTTC. Protein sequence: CASSESRVPKDGYTF.

This clonotype occurred many times. The rearrangement links TRBV5-1 to TRBJ2-1; D is uncertain. Deletions cut 0 bases from V and 9 bases from J, with 4 bases between. Germline V gene sequence: CDR1 SGHRS, CDR2 YFSETQ. The CDR3 has 11 amino acids. CDR3 nucleotide sequence: TGCGCCAGCAGCTTGGAGGCTGAGCAGTTCTTC. Residues: CASSLEAEQFF.

This clonotype was found a few times. The chain links TRBV12-3 or TRBV12-4 to TRBJ1-1; no reliable D call. Deletions cut 7 bases from V and 2 bases from J, with 5 bases between. The length of the CDR3 is 11 residues. CDR3 region: CASKLNTEAFF. The CDR3 DNA reads TGTGCCAGCAAGTTAAACACTGAAGCTTTCTTT.

This clonotype has a handful of counts. The rearrangement links TRBV6-2 or TRBV6-3 to TRBJ2-5; D may be TRBD1 (6 bases). Between the trimmed V and J ends, which lost 6 bases and 5 bases, there was a span of 28 bases. The CDR3 is made up of 18 amino acids. Per germline, CDR1 MNHEY and CDR2 SVGEGT. CDR3 nucleotide sequence: TGTGCCAGCAGCCCACCGGGACAACCACCTGAGGGGAAGGAGACCCAGTACTTC. Translated: CASSPPGQPPEGKETQYF.

There are a few counts of this clonotype. The V and J genes are TRBV5-1 and TRBJ2-6; D is perhaps TRBD2 (6 bases). Germline V gives CDR1 SGHRS, CDR2 YFSETQ. Trimming removed 1 base at V and 7 bases at J, with 9 bases between. The CDR3 sequence is 14 residues long. The CDR3 protein is CASSLRDFANVLTF. CDR3 sequence (DNA): TGCGCCAGCAGCTTGAGGGACTTCGCCAACGTCCTGACTTTC.

The V gene is TRBV18, the J gene TRBJ2-1, with D perhaps matching TRBD2 (5 bases). The germline V gene has CDR1 KGHSH and CDR2 LQKENI. The CDR3 loop spans 14 amino acids. Trimming took off 4 bases at V and 11 bases at J, with 18 bases between the two ends. The CDR3 is CASSLQWEFSKQFF. Written as DNA, the CDR3 is TGTGCCAGCTCACTTCAGTGGGAGTTTTCCAAGCAGTTCTTC.

The gene calls are TRBV28 and TRBJ2-7; TRBD1 matches at 8 bases. After removal of 8 bases from V and 3 bases from J, the junction contained 3 bases not matched to a gene. The CDR3 runs 12 residues. Germline CDR1 reads MDHEN; CDR2 reads SYDVKM. CDR3 residues: CASGGTGYEQYV. The CDR3 nucleotides read TGTGCCAGCGGAGGGACAGGCTACGAGCAGTACGTC.

This clonotype came up many times. This chain uses TRBV5-1 with TRBJ2-1, with D tentatively TRBD2 (6 bases). This CDR3 is 15 amino acids long. Germline V lookup: CDR1 SGHRS, CDR2 YFSETQ. V was cut by 4 bases and J by 8 bases, with 19 bases left in between. The CDR3 reads CASSVTGLRSYEQFF. The CDR3 DNA reads TGCGCCAGCAGCGTCACGGGACTCCGGAGCTATGAGCAGTTCTTC.

This sequence joins TRBV7-2 and TRBJ2-1, with D perhaps TRBD1 (6 bases). This CDR3 has 13 residues. Germline CDR1 and CDR2: SGHTA and FQGNSA. Trimming removed 3 bases at V and 9 bases at J, with 12 bases between. This CDR3 is CASSFHQGTEQFF. Here the CDR3 DNA reads TGTGCCAGCAGCTTTCATCAGGGGACTGAGCAGTTCTTC.

This sequence joins TRBV6-5 and TRBJ2-7, with D maybe TRBD2 (6 bases). This CDR3 is 13 amino acids long. Germline V gene sequence: CDR1 MNHEY, CDR2 SVGAGI. Trimming took off 6 bases at V and 2 bases at J, with 11 bases between the two ends. CDR3 region: CASSQGGAYEQYV. CDR3 DNA: TGTGCCAGCAGCCAAGGAGGGGCCTACGAGCAGTACGTC.

This clonotype was seen a handful of times. The chain links TRBV7-9 to TRBJ1-4, with 7 positions matching TRBD1. Germline CDR1 reads SEHNR; CDR2 reads FQNEAQ (reference sequence). V lost 4 bases to trimming and J lost 0 bases; unmatched junction nucleotides: 5. The CDR3 contains 16 residues. The CDR3 DNA follows: TGTGCCAGCAGCTGGCTCGGGACAGCAACTAATGAAAAACTGTTTTTT. Translation gives CASSWLGTATNEKLFF.

This clonotype was counted a few times. The chain is built from TRBV18 and TRBJ1-4; no clear D gene. V gave up 5 bases and J gave up 3 bases, with 13 bases separating them. Germline CDR1 and CDR2: KGHSH and LQKENI. The CDR3 is 15 residues long. CDR3 DNA sequence: TGTGCCAGCTCAACGTTTAAAGGAGCTAATGAAAAACTGTTTTTT. Translating gives CASSTFKGANEKLFF.

This clonotype was observed a few times. The J gene is TRBJ1-2, the V gene TRBV19; D may be TRBD1 (6 bases). The germline V gene encodes CDR1 LNHDA and CDR2 SQIVND (reference sequence). Trimming removed 3 bases at V and 4 bases at J, with 15 bases between. CDR3 length equals 15 residues. Here the CDR3 reads CASSMTRGRGYGYTF. CDR3 nucleotide sequence: TGTGCCAGTAGTATGACTAGGGGCAGGGGCTATGGCTACACCTTC.

This clonotype has only a few counts. The rearrangement links TRBV6-6 to TRBJ2-7; D gene unclear. Per the germline V gene, CDR1 is MNHNY and CDR2 is SVGAGI (reference sequence). V gave up 3 bases and J gave up 3 bases, with 9 bases separating them. The CDR3 extends over 13 amino acids. CDR3 region: CASSYSPHYEQYV. The CDR3 region has the DNA TGTGCCAGCAGTTATTCGCCCCACTACGAGCAGTACGTC.

For the CDR3, the DNA is TGTGCCAGCAGCAGGAAACAGGGAGAGTACGCAGATACGCAGTATTTT. Its translation is CASSRKQGEYADTQYF. The gene calls are TRBV9 and TRBJ2-3; perhaps TRBD1 as D (6 bases). CDR3 length: 16 residues. V was cut by 4 bases and J by 4 bases, with 19 bases left in between. Germline-derived CDR1 and CDR2 are SGDLS and YYNGEE.

The chain joins TRBV9 to TRBJ2-2, with unresolved D. This CDR3 is built from 14 residues. Per germline, CDR1 SGDLS and CDR2 YYNGEE. V was pared by 1 base and J by 0 bases, with 4 bases between. The CDR3 reads CASSVTSNTGELFF. The CDR3 nucleotides are TGTGCCAGCAGCGTAACATCGAACACCGGGGAGCTGTTTTTT. Together with reference TRBV9 and TRBJ2-2, the CDR3 gives the full variable domain: DSGVTQTPKHLITATGQRVTLRCSPRSGDLSVYWYQQSLDQGLQFLIQYYNGEERAKGNILERFSAQQFPDLHSELNLSSLELGDSALYFCASSVTSNTGELFFGEGSRLTVL.

The sample holds many counts of this clonotype. The rearrangement joins TRBV4-3 to TRBJ1-2; D is ambiguous. V was clipped by 0 bases and J by 3 bases, with 11 bases between them. Germline V CDR1 and CDR2: LGHNA, YSLEER. This CDR3 is built from 15 residues. CDR3 amino acids: CASSQDGEGYYGYTF. In DNA form, the CDR3 reads TGCGCCAGCAGCCAAGATGGAGAGGGTTACTATGGCTACACCTTC.

This clonotype was seen a few times. The gene calls are TRBV7-2 and TRBJ2-2; 8 nucleotides align to TRBD2. CDR1 is SGHTA, CDR2 FQGNSA, per germline. The CDR3 contains 14 residues. Unmatched junction bases numbered 3, after V lost 5 bases and J lost 4 bases. CDR3 residues: CASSVGGATGELFF. The CDR3 DNA reads TGTGCCAGCAGCGTCGGGGGGGCCACCGGGGAGCTGTTTTTT.

This clonotype was counted between two and nine times. This chain uses TRBV6-5 with TRBJ2-2, with TRBD2 matching over 9 bases. Germline V gene sequence: CDR1 MNHEY, CDR2 SVGAGI. CDR3 length: 16 amino acids. With V trimmed by 0 bases and J by 8 bases, 7 bases remained unmatched. The chain's CDR3 is CASSYSMAGGLGELFF. Here the CDR3 DNA reads TGTGCCAGCAGTTACTCGATGGCGGGGGGGCTTGGGGAGCTGTTTTTT.

This clonotype turned up a few times. The V call is TRBV7-2, the J call TRBJ2-1; D possibly corresponds to TRBD2 (5 bases). Trimming took 6 bases from V and 7 from J, leaving 10 bases between them. CDR1 and CDR2 from the germline V gene are SGHTA and FQGNSA. The CDR3 consists of 12 residues. CDR3 nucleotides: TGTGCCAGCAGGCGGACTTGGAATGAGCAGTTCTTC. This codes for CASRRTWNEQFF. The full variable domain, completed using reference TRBV7-2 and TRBJ2-1, is GAGVSQSPSNKVTEKGKDVELRCDPISGHTALYWYRQSLGQGLEFLIYFQGNSAPDKSGLPSDRFSAERTGGSVSTLTIQRTQQEDSAVYLCASRRTWNEQFFGPGTRLTVL.

This clonotype was observed a single time. The chain combines TRBV6-2 or TRBV6-3 with TRBJ1-5; D call uncertain. CDR1 and CDR2 (germline): MNHEY, SVGEGT. CDR3 size: 11 residues. V lost 8 bases, J lost 5 bases, and 7 bases lay in between. The CDR3 DNA reads as TGTGCCAGCCTCACCTATCAGCCCCAGCATTTT. It is translated as CASLTYQPQHF.

This clonotype was counted only a few times. The chain uses TRBV11-2 and TRBJ2-7, with TRBD1 matching 7 bases. The junction had 6 bases not matched to a gene; V was cut back by 5 bases and J by 2 bases. The length of the CDR3 is 14 residues. Germline V gene data show CDR1 as SGHAT and CDR2 as FQNNGV. The DNA for the CDR3 is TGTGCCAGCAGCCAGCGACAGGGAGCCTACGAGCAGTACGTC. It is translated as CASSQRQGAYEQYV.